This T cell receptor (beta chain) was recovered during a study of T cell repertoires in cytomegalovirus infection. On the study more broadly: Selection of CMV epitopes for the study included recently identified HLA-C-restricted and well-studied HLA-B-restricted ones. Public TCR beta signature analysis indicated the presence of both CMV infection and matching HLA type.

Study results and caveats: Across the ex vivo response, the dominant clonotypes were HLA-C-restricted CMV-specific TCR beta clonotypes.

This CDR3 has 18 amino acids. Germline CDR1 and CDR2: SGHVS and FQNEAQ. Trimming cost V 5 bases and J 0 bases, with 20 bases left between them. MiXCR, applied by TCRdb to the reads, yields one record per CDR3 protein. The table lists hundreds of thousands of distinct CDR3 sequences, 25% to 35% of them singletons. The table lists this clonotype with many counts. No antigen is known for it. The specimen comprised cultured PBMCs, sampled from culture after CMV antigen stimulation. This chain connects TRBV7-8 to TRBJ2-1; possibly TRBD1 for D (5 bases). The clonotype originates from a human donor in good health (CMV status not recorded). Some clones in this sample may be carry-over from other donors' samples. CDR3 coding DNA: TGTGCCAGCAGCCAACCCTTCGGTTCAAGGGGCTCCTACAATGAGCAGTTCTTC. As protein: CASSQPFGSRGSYNEQFF. Full variable domain (outside the CDR3, taken from reference TRBV7-8 and TRBJ2-1): GAGVSQSPRYKVAKRGQDVALRCDPISGHVSLFWYQQALGQGPEFLTYFQNEAQLDKSGLPSDRFFAERPEGSVSTLKIQRTQQEDSAVYLCASSQPFGSRGSYNEQFFGPGTRLTVL.